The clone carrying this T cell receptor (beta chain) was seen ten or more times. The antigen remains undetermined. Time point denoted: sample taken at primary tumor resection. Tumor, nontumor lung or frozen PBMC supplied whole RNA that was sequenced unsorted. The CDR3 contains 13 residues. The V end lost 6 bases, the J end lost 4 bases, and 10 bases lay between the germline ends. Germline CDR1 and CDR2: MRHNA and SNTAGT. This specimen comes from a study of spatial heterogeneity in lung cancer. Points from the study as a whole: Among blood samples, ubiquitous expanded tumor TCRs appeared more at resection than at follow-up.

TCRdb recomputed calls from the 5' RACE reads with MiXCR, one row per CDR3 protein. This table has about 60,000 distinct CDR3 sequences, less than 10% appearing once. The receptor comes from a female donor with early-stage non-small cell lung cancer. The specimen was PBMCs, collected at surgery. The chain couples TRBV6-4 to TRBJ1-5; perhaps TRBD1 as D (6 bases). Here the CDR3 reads CASSQDRNQPQHF. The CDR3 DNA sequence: TGTGCCAGCAGCCAGGACAGAAATCAGCCCCAGCATTTT.